The 7 T cell receptor beta chains reported below all come from one sample, sequenced in a study of cytomegalovirus exposure and HLA in healthy donors. PCR amplification relied on 60 Vbeta primers (plus 13 Jbeta primers). This table comes from immunoSEQ multiplex PCR, and its TCRdb copy is limited to in-frame clones, with some not included. This sample has approximately 89,000 clones; roughly 76% occur once, and the top ten carry 1.2%. What was sequenced was PBMCs. Receptors originate from a female donor in good health and CMV-seronegative.

The V and J genes are TRBV11-3 and TRBJ1-6; D is ambiguous. The germline V gene encodes CDR1 SGHNT and CDR2 YENEEA. Trimming left V 0 bases short and J 8 bases short, with 5 bases between. The length of the CDR3 is 13 residues. Written as DNA, the CDR3 is TGTGCCAGCAGCTTAGACGAGTATTCACCCCTCCACTTT. This codes for CASSLDEYSPLHF.

The chain has TRBV7-3 and TRBJ2-3; 12 bases match TRBD2. Trimming removed 1 base from V and 6 bases from J; junction bases left unmatched: 5. CDR3 size: 16 residues. CDR1 and CDR2 (germline): SGHTA, FQGTGA. The CDR3 DNA follows: TGTGCCAGCAGCTTAAGCCTAGCGGGAGGGAGGGATACGCAGTATTTT. This encodes CASSLSLAGGRDTQYF.

The chain carries TRBV18 and TRBJ2-7; D is possibly TRBD1 (5 bases). V was pared by 1 base and J by 5 bases, with 15 bases between. Germline V gene lookup returns CDR1 KGHSH and CDR2 LQKENI. This CDR3 spans 15 amino acids. The DNA for the CDR3 is TGTGCCAGCTCACCACAAGGGGTTCGTCTCCACGAGCAGTACTTC. Translation gives CASSPQGVRLHEQYF. The full variable domain, its missing parts supplied by reference TRBV18 and TRBJ2-7, is NAGVMQNPRHLVRRRGQEARLRCSPMKGHSHVYWYRQLPEEGLKFMVYLQKENIIDESGMPKERFSAEFPKEGPSILRIQQVVRGDSAAYFCASSPQGVRLHEQYFGPGTRLTVT.

J is TRBJ1-1 and V is TRBV7-8; possible D gene TRBD1, 6 bases. The CDR3 runs to 16 residues. From germline, CDR1 is SGHVS and CDR2 FQNEAQ. The germline V and J ends were trimmed by 4 bases and 1 base, with 16 bases remaining between them. The CDR3 loop is CASSSYPTGQNTEAFF. The CDR3 nucleotides read TGTGCCAGCAGCTCATATCCGACAGGTCAGAACACTGAAGCTTTCTTT.

This clone was counted a few times. This sequence joins TRBV10-3 and TRBJ2-2; 8 bases are shared with TRBD2. In germline, CDR1 is ENHRY, CDR2 SYGVKD. The CDR3 is 17 residues long. Trimming removed 8 bases from V and 5 bases from J; junction bases left unmatched: 16. For the CDR3, the DNA is TGTGCCATCGGCCGGAGAACAAGCGGGGGAGGGACCGGGGAGCTGTTTTTT. Residues: CAIGRRTSGGGTGELFF.

The V call is TRBV11-2, the J call TRBJ1-2; weak D call: TRBD1 (5 bases). The ends were cut back, 6 bases at V and 3 bases at J, with 17 bases in the middle. Germline V gene lookup returns CDR1 SGHAT and CDR2 FQNNGV. The CDR3 length is 15 residues. This chain's CDR3 is CASRPTETPYYGYTF. In DNA, the CDR3 is TGTGCCAGCAGGCCGACAGAAACCCCTTACTATGGCTACACCTTC.

This clone was seen only once. J is TRBJ1-6 and V is TRBV7-2; 7 bases line up with TRBD1. Trimming at V came to 5 bases and at J to 7 bases, leaving 11 bases not matched to a gene. The CDR3 is 16 residues long. Per germline, CDR1 SGHTA and CDR2 FQGNSA. The CDR3 protein is CASSLRATGLNSPLHF. CDR3 nucleotide sequence: TGTGCCAGCAGCCTTAGGGCGACAGGGCTCAATTCACCCCTCCACTTT.